This TCR beta chain was recovered during a study of Graves' ophthalmopathy and Graves' hyperthyroidism (dated by TCRdb to the late 2010s). With regard to the full study: Peripheral blood samples were taken at the time of initial diagnosis, before any treatment was given. To tell Graves' ophthalmopathy apart from Graves' hyperthyroidism, and to predict which patients would progress to ophthalmopathy, the study relied on TCR beta repertoire signatures. In total, under 150 blood samples were TCR-sequenced: 43 ophthalmopathy, 80 or so hyperthyroidism and approximately 17 hyperthyroidism-to-ophthalmopathy patients. A discovery set of about a hundred patients (43 ophthalmopathy, around 57 stable hyperthyroidism) was enrolled to explore V-J signatures distinguishing ophthalmopathy from hyperthyroidism. For independent validation, a separate cohort was made up of 18 hyperthyroidism patients plus 17 patients who later progressed from hyperthyroidism to ophthalmopathy. In six hyperthyroidism patients, the T-cell repertoire of thyroid tissue was compared with the T-cell repertoire of blood. Following sample collection, hyperthyroidism patients were given methimazole at a starting dose of 30 mg daily, and ophthalmopathy patients were given high-dose intravenous methylprednisolone. Overall study results and their limits: Most expanded thyroid clonotypes with a frequency above 0.001 also appeared in blood, which suggests that blood repertoires may reflect the immune response in the thyroid. In validation, the model predicted ophthalmopathy progression with 70.59% sensitivity and approximately 75% specificity; eleven to twelve predicted patients were CT-confirmed with GO in a median of approximately six months. In cross-validation, the 13-signature model distinguished ophthalmopathy from stable hyperthyroidism with 85% to 90% sensitivity and about 84% specificity, and in the test set the corresponding values were approximately 80% and 75%. Sample size was not predetermined statistically, and investigators were not blinded to group allocation.

For repertoire sequencing, the TCR beta CDR3 regions were amplified from RNA transcripts. The first round was an RT-PCR using HTBI primers with the Qiagen OneStep RT-PCR kit, and this first round was followed by a second-round multiplex PCR, then size selection and purification. The libraries underwent paired-end sequencing with 100 bp reads on an Illumina HiSeq2000. Per the original workflow: Reads were processed with SOAPnuke, discarding reads with adapters, uncalled bases, mean Phred below 15, or no exact constant-primer or identifier match. COPE v1.2.5 was used to merge high-quality paired reads. Clonotypes were defined as unique nucleotide sequences and were aligned to IMGT TRB V, D and J references using MiTCR v1.1. Analysis was restricted to V-J combinations with a frequency above 0.0001, which covered 99% to 99.2% of repertoires. For each V-J combination, a TCR clonal expansion and chaos score was defined as F50 clonal expansion divided by the chaos observed in the TCRdist matrix. Welch's t-statistics and random forest were used to reduce the features to around 13 V-J combinations, which were then used as input to a naive Bayes classifier. The Morisita-Horn index was used to measure how similar the thyroid and blood repertoires were. TCRdb reran the public reads through fastp at Q25 and MiXCR, keeping productive beta chains. Each entry merges the rows of one CDR3 protein and shows their most common DNA and genes. The authors' filters were not applied to this entry. This sample holds over 650,000 distinct CDR3 sequences; under 50% were observed only once. Jointly, the top ten make up 3% to 3.5% of the sample.

This clonotype has at least ten counts. The target of this receptor is not known. Per-nucleotide qualities are absent, and no much larger clonotype sits a single base away. Patients with ophthalmopathy had moderately to severely active disease, with a Clinical Activity Score of 3 or more, a NOSPECS grade of 4 or more, and a disease duration of less than 3 months. Patients with other autoimmune diseases, uncontrolled infections, pregnancy or lactation were excluded from the study. Clinical symptoms, serum thyroxine, TRAb, thyroid ultrasound and orbital computed tomography were used for diagnosis. Using Ficoll-Paque density gradient centrifugation, PBMCs were isolated from less than 11 ml of fresh peripheral blood. Total RNA was extracted using Trizol reagent, and RNA quality was checked on an Agilent 2100 Bioanalyzer. V and J are truncated by 7 bases and 0 bases respectively, leaving an intervening sequence of 6 bases. CDR1 and CDR2, looked up from the germline V gene (reference sequence), are LNHDA and SQIVND. From the cysteine up to the phenylalanine, the CDR3 has a length of 13 residues. Just the 39-base CDR3 DNA is kept, in frame starting at base 1.

The V and J genes are TRBV19 and TRBJ1-4; the D gene is unclear. The sequence came from an adult man with Graves' ophthalmopathy. Sequencing was performed on peripheral blood. The CDR3 protein sequence reads: CASNDPTNEKLFF. The DNA reads TGTGCCAGTAATGACCCAACTAATGAAAAACTGTTTTTT.